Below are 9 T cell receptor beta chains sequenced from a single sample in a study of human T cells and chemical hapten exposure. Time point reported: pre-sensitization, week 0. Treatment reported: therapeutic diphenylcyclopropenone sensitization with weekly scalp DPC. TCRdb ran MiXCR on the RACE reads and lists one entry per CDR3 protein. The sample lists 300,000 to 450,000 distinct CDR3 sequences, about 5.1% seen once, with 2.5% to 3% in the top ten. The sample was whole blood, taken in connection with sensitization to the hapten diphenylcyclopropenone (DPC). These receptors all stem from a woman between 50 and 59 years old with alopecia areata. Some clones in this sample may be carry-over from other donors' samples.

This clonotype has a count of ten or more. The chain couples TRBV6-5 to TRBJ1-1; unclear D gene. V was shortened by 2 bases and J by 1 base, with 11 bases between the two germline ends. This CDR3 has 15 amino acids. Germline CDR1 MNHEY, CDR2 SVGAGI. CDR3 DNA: TGTGCCAGCAGTTACGGAGGACTTACGAACACTGAAGCTTTCTTT. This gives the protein CASSYGGLTNTEAFF.

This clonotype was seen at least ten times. CDR3: CASSLSPGQGAGELFF. As DNA, the CDR3 is TGCGCCAGCAGCTTGTCTCCGGGACAGGGAGCCGGGGAGCTGTTTTTT. This chain uses TRBV5-1 with TRBJ2-2; TRBD1 matches 9 bases. Looked up from germline, CDR1 is SGHRS and CDR2 is YFSETQ. The length of the CDR3 is 16 residues. J lost 6 bases, V lost 1 base, and 7 bases had no gene match.

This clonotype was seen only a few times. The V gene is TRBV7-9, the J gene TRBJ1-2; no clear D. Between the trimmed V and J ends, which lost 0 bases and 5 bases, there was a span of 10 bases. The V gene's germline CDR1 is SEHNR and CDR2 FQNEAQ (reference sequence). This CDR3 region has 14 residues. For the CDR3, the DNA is TGTGCCAGCAGCTTAGCGGGCGTCCCATATGGCTACACCTTC. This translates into CASSLAGVPYGYTF.

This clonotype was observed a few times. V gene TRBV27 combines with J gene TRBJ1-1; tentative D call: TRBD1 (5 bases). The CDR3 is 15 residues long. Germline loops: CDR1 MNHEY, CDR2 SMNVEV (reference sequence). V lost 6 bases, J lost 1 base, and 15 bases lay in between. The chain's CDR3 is CASRRSEGPNTEAFF. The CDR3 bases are TGTGCCAGCAGACGGTCGGAGGGGCCGAACACTGAAGCTTTCTTT.

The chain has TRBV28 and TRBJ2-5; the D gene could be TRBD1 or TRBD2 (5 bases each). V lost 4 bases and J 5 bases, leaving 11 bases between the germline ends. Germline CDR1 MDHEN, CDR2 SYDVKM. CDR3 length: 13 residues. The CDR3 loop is CASSSGGYETQYF. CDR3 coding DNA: TGTGCCAGCAGTTCTGGGGGATATGAGACCCAGTACTTC.

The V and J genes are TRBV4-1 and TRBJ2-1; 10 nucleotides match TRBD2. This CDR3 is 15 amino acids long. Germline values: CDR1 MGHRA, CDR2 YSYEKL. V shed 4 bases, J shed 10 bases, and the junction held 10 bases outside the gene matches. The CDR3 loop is CASSPLAGGAGEQFF. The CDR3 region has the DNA TGCGCCAGCAGCCCGTTAGCGGGGGGTGCGGGGGAGCAGTTCTTC.

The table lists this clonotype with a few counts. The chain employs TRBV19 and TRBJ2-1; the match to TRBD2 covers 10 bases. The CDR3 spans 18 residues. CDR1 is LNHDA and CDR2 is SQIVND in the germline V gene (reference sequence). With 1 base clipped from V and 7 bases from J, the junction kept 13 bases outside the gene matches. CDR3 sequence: CASSIVGLLAGKGNEQFF. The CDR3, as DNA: TGTGCCAGTAGTATAGTTGGCCTACTAGCGGGAAAGGGGAATGAGCAGTTCTTC.

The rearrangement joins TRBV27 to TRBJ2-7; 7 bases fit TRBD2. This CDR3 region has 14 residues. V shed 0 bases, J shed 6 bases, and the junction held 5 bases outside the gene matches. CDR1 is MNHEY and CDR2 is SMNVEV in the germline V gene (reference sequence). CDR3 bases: TGTGCCAGCAGTTTATCCCGGGAGGTCGGCGAGCAGTACTTC. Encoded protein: CASSLSREVGEQYF.

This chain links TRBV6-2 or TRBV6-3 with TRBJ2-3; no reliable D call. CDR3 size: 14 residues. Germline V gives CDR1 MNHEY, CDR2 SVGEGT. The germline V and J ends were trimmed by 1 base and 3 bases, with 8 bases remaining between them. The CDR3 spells CASSYWSATDTQYF. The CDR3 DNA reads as TGTGCCAGCAGTTACTGGAGTGCGACAGATACGCAGTATTTT.